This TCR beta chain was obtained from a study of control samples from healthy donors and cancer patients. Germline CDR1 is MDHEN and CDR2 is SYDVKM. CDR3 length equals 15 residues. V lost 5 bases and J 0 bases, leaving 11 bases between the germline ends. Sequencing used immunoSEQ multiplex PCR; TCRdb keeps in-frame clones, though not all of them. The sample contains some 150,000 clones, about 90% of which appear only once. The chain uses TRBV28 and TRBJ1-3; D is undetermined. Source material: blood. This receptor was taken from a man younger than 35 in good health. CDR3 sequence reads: CASSTPVNSGNTIYF. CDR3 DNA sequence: TGTGCCAGCAGTACCCCCGTTAACTCTGGAAACACCATATATTTT.